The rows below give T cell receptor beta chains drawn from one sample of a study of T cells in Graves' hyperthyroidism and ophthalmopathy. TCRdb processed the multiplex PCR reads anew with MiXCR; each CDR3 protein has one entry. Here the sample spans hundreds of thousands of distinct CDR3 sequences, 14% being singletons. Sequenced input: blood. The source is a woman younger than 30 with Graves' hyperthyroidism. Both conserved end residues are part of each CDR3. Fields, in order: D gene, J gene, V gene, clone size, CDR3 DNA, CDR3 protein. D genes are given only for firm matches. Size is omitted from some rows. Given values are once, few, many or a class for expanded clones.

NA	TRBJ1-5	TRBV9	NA	TGTGCCAGCAGCGTCGATGGGAGCAATCAGCCCCAGCATTTT	CASSVDGSNQPQHF
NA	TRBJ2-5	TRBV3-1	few	TGTGCCAGCAGCGCCGGGGTTGACGAGACCCAGTACTTC	CASSAGVDETQYF
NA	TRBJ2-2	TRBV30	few	TGTGCCTGGAGTTACGGGAGCAACACCGGGGAGCTGTTTTTT	CAWSYGSNTGELFF
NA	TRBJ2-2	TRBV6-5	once	TGTGCCAGCAGTTACGGGGGGGCCCCGAACACCGGGGAGCTGTTTTTT	CASSYGGAPNTGELFF
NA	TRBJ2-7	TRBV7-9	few	TGTGCCAGCAGCTTGCCTAGCATCACCTACGAGCAGTACTTC	CASSLPSITYEQYF
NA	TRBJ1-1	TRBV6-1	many	TGTGCCAGCGGTGAAGAGAGGGGTACTGAAGCTTTCTTT	CASGEERGTEAFF
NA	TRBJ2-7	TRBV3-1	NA	TGTACCAGCAGCCAAGGGGCGGTGGAGGCCTACGAGCAGTACTTC	CTSSQGAVEAYEQYF
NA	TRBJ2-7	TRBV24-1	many	TGTGCCACCAGTGACCCGACGTCTACTTCCTACGAGCAGTACTTC	CATSDPTSTSYEQYF
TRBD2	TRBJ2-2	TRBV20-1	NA	TGCAGTGCTAGAGATCCCAGCGGGAGGGCCGGCGGGGAGCTGTTTTTT	CSARDPSGRAGGELFF
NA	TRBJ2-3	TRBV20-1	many	TGCAGTGCTAGACCCAGCGGGCCTTTCACAGATACGCAGTATTTT	CSARPSGPFTDTQYF
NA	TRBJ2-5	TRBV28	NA	TGTGCCAGCAGTGCTACGGGCGGGGGCAAAGAGACCCAGTACTTC	CASSATGGGKETQYF
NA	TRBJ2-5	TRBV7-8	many	TGTGCCAGCAGCCCCCTATTGATGGGCCAAGAGACCCAGTACTTC	CASSPLLMGQETQYF
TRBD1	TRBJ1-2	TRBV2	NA	TGTGCCAGCAGAGACAGGGGGCTCCGCTATGGCTACACCTTC	CASRDRGLRYGYTF
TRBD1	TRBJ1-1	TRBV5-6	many	TGTGCCAGCAGGAATACAGGGGCTCGGCTGGGTAACACTGAAGCTTTCTTT	CASRNTGARLGNTEAFF
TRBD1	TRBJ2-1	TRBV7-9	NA	TGTGCCAGCAGCTTAAATACGGGACAGGGCCACGATGAGCAGTTCTTC	CASSLNTGQGHDEQFF
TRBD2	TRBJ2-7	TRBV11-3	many	TGTGCCAGCAGCTTCGGACTAGCGGGGGGCGAACAGTACTTC	CASSFGLAGGEQYF
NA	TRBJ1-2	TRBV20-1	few	TGCAGTGCTCTCAAAACAGACTATGGCTACACCTTC	CSALKTDYGYTF
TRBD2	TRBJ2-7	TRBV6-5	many	TGTGCCAGCAGTTCTCGATTTGGACTAGCGGAGTCCTCCTACGAGCAGTACTTC	CASSSRFGLAESSYEQYF
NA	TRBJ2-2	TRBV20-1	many	TGCAGTGCGCGGGTGAACACCGGGGAGCTGTTTTTT	CSARVNTGELFF
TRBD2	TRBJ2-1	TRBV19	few	TGTGCCAGTAGTATGCGGGGGGAATACAATGAGCAGTTCTTC	CASSMRGEYNEQFF
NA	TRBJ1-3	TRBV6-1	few	TGTGCCAGCACCCTCTCAGGGGCCACTGGAAACACCATATATTTT	CASTLSGATGNTIYF
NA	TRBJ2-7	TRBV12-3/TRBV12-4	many	TGTGCCAGCAGTTTAGCGGGAGTGACGTACGAGCAGTACTTC	CASSLAGVTYEQYF
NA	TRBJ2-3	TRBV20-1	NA	TGCAGTGCTAGAGAAGGGGAAGCAGATACGCAGTATTTT	CSAREGEADTQYF
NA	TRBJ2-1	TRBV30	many	TGTGCCTGGAGAGGGGGACTTTTCAATGAGCAGTTCTTC	CAWRGGLFNEQFF
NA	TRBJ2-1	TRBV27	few	TGTGCCAGCGGCCCCTCGTCCTACTACAATGAGCAGTTCTTC	CASGPSSYYNEQFF
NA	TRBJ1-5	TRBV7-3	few	TGTGCCAGCAGCTTTGACTATATTGATAGCAATCAGCCCCAGCATTTT	CASSFDYIDSNQPQHF
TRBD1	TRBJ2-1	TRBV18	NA	TGTGCCAGCTCACCAAATCACGGGACAGTCGGCAATGAGCAGTTCTTC	CASSPNHGTVGNEQFF
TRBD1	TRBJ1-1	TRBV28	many	TGTGCCAGCAGTCGCTCGGGACAGGTGAACACTGAAGCTTTCTTT	CASSRSGQVNTEAFF
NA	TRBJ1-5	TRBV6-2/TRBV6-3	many	TGTGCCAGCATACTGGGGTCCAGGGAGAATCAGCCCCAGCATTTT	CASILGSRENQPQHF
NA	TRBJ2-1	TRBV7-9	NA	TGTGCCAGCAGCTTAACATTTCAGGAAGGTGGGGCCGATGAGCAGTTCTTC	CASSLTFQEGGADEQFF
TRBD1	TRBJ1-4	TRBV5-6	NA	TGTGCCAGCAGCTTGTGGACAGGGGGCGCGGGTGAAAAACTGTTTTTT	CASSLWTGGAGEKLFF
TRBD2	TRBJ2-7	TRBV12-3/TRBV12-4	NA	TGTGCCAGCAGGCCGACCGGGACTAGCGGGAGAGGACTCCTCGAGCAGTACTTC	CASRPTGTSGRGLLEQYF
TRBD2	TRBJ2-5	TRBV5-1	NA	TGCGCCAGCAGCCTTATTACCGGGACTAGCGGGGTGGAAGGAGAGACCCAGTACTTC	CASSLITGTSGVEGETQYF
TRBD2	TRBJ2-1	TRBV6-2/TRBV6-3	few	TGTGCCAGCAGTTTCGGGACTAGCGGGAGGGAGGTGCAGTTCTTC	CASSFGTSGREVQFF
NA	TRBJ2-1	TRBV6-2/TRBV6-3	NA	TGTGCCAGCAGTCCCCAGGGGAACAATGAGCAGTTCTTC	CASSPQGNNEQFF
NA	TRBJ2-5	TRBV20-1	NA	TGCAGTGCTAGTCTCCAGGGATATCGAGAGACCCAGTACTTC	CSASLQGYRETQYF
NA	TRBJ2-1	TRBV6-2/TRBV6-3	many	TGTGCCAGCAGTTACTCGAGGGTGGGGGGGCATGAGCAGTTCTTC	CASSYSRVGGHEQFF
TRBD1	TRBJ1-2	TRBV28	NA	TGTGCCAGCACCCCACATGACAGGGCCTGGGGCTATGGCTACACCTTC	CASTPHDRAWGYGYTF
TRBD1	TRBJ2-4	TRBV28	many	TGTGCCAGCAGTCTCCGGGACAGGGGGCGGGCTAGCGGAAACGTAAAAGGGGCCAAAAACATTCAGTACTTC	CASSLRDRGRASGNVKGAKNIQYF
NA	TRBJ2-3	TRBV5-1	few	TGCGCCAGCAGCTGGGGTAAAGGACTACGCACAGATACGCAGTATTTT	CASSWGKGLRTDTQYF
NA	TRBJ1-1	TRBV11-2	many	TGTGCCAGCGGGACAACAACGAACACTGAAGCTTTCTTT	CASGTTTNTEAFF
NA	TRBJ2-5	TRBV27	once	TGTGCCAGCCACTCCGGTGGAGAGACCCAGTACTTC	CASHSGGETQYF
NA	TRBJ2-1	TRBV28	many	TGTGCCAGCACCCCGGGACTGTACAATGAGCAGTTCTTC	CASTPGLYNEQFF
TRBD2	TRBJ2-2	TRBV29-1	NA	TGCAGCGTTGAGCTACTAGCGGGAGGAGGAACCGGGGAGCTGTTTTTT	CSVELLAGGGTGELFF
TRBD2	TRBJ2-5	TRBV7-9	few	TGTGCCAGCAGCCCGGGTAGCGGGGTCCAAGAGACCCAGTACTTC	CASSPGSGVQETQYF
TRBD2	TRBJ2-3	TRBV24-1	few	TGTGCCACCAGTGATCCCAAGAGCGGGAGCTGGGAAGATACGCAGTATTTT	CATSDPKSGSWEDTQYF